The T cell receptor beta chain under discussion was sequenced for a study of T cell responses to AZD1222 COVID-19 vaccine. General observations from the study: The donors showed a predominance of white British ancestry and of females, with possible underestimation of clonal diversity. Nearly half of spike-specific TCRs reportedly target variant regions that are unmutated in the B.1.351 and B.1.1.7 variants. Receipt of two AZD1222 doses was followed by a rise in Spike-specific TCR breadth and depth.

Measured with immunoSEQ multiplex PCR; TCRdb has only the in-frame clones, and not every one. There are roughly 100,000 clones in the sample; 65% to 85% occur only once, and about 14% lies in the top ten. This CDR3 region has 20 residues. The germline V gene has CDR1 MNHEY and CDR2 SVGEGT. V lost 5 bases, J lost 6 bases, and 15 bases stayed unmatched. Remarks on this clone: Its antigen is undetermined.

The origin of this receptor is an adult who received the AZD1222 COVID-19 vaccine. The rearrangement uses TRBV6-2 or TRBV6-3 and TRBJ2-2; TRBD2 matches at 16 bases. The input for sequencing was peripheral blood, taken 28 days after the second AZD1222 dose. The CDR3 here is CASSNAPPGLAGGKAGELFF. The CDR3 region has the DNA TGTGCCAGCAGTAACGCACCTCCGGGACTAGCGGGAGGGAAGGCCGGGGAGCTGTTTTTT.